This is a list of T cell receptor beta chains from one sample in a study of B cell selection in AIRE deficiency. Some clones are missing from TCRdb's copy, which holds only in-frame ones; the method was immunoSEQ multiplex PCR. Of approximately 24,000 clones in the sample, around 95% were seen once. What was sequenced was CD4+CD127+ conventional T cells sorted from PBMCs. The receptors derive from a human donor in good health. Both conserved end residues are part of each CDR3. Fields, in order: V gene, D gene, clone size, J gene, CDR3 protein, CDR3 DNA. A D gene is named only where the DNA matches it firmly. The size of a clone is reported for some rows only, either as once, few or many, or as a class for expanded clones.

V: TRBV5-1; D: TRBD2; size: .; J: TRBJ2-7; CDR3: CASSRGTSGHSYEQYF; DNA: TGCGCCAGCAGCCGCGGGACTAGCGGGCACTCCTACGAGCAGTACTTC
V: TRBV19; D: .; size: .; J: TRBJ1-1; CDR3: CASSILSRPRNTEAFF; DNA: TGTGCCAGTAGTATCTTGTCCAGGCCTCGGAACACTGAAGCTTTCTTT
V: TRBV7-6; D: .; size: .; J: TRBJ2-7; CDR3: CASSAQGDSSYEQYF; DNA: TGTGCCAGCAGCGCCCAGGGGGACTCGTCCTACGAGCAGTACTTC
V: TRBV19; D: .; size: .; J: TRBJ2-3; CDR3: CASRGPLTDTQYF; DNA: TGTGCCTCCAGGGGCCCACTCACAGATACGCAGTATTTT
V: TRBV6-1; D: TRBD1; size: .; J: TRBJ1-5; CDR3: CASLTGGFRQPQHF; DNA: TGTGCCAGCTTAACAGGGGGTTTCAGGCAGCCCCAGCATTTT
V: TRBV5-1; D: .; size: .; J: TRBJ1-2; CDR3: CASSLVFDNYGYTF; DNA: TGCGCCAGCAGCTTGGTATTTGATAACTATGGCTACACCTTC
V: TRBV7-2; D: .; size: once; J: TRBJ2-5; CDR3: CASSLWLGETQYF; DNA: TGTGCCAGCAGCTTATGGCTCGGGGAGACCCAGTACTTC
V: TRBV7-9; D: .; size: .; J: TRBJ2-3; CDR3: CASSPLWKAESTDTQYF; DNA: TGTGCCAGCAGTCCCCTGTGGAAGGCCGAAAGCACAGATACGCAGTATTTT
V: TRBV28; D: TRBD2; size: .; J: TRBJ2-1; CDR3: CASSPWTSEEQFF; DNA: TGTGCCAGCAGTCCCTGGACTAGCGAGGAGCAGTTCTTC
V: TRBV5-1; D: .; size: .; J: TRBJ2-2; CDR3: CASTPPGGGRTGELFF; DNA: TGCGCCAGCACCCCCCCAGGGGGGGGCCGCACCGGGGAGCTGTTTTTT
V: TRBV5-4; D: .; size: .; J: TRBJ1-1; CDR3: CALGQINTEAFF; DNA: TGTGCCTTAGGACAGATTAACACTGAAGCTTTCTTT
V: TRBV6-6; D: TRBD2; size: once; J: TRBJ2-7; CDR3: CASGEVAGSSYEQYF; DNA: TGTGCCAGCGGGGAAGTAGCGGGGAGCTCCTACGAGCAGTACTTC
V: TRBV5-5; D: TRBD2; size: .; J: TRBJ2-7; CDR3: CASSHTLKVWLADSYEQYF; DNA: TGTGCCAGCAGCCATACCCTGAAGGTCTGGCTAGCGGACTCCTACGAGCAGTACTTC
V: TRBV11-2; D: .; size: .; J: TRBJ1-4; CDR3: CASSLGTGPRNLKLFF; DNA: TGTGCCAGCAGCTTAGGTACGGGGCCCCGGAACCTTAAACTGTTTTTT
V: TRBV5-4; D: .; size: once; J: TRBJ1-6; CDR3: CASSPGRARSPLHF; DNA: TGTGCCAGCTCTCCCGGGAGGGCTCGATCACCCCTCCACTTT
V: TRBV6-5; D: .; size: .; J: TRBJ1-2; CDR3: CASSYPPPRYGYTF; DNA: TGTGCCAGCAGTTACCCCCCACCGCGCTATGGCTACACCTTC
V: TRBV14; D: .; size: .; J: TRBJ2-3; CDR3: CASSLNTDTQYF; DNA: TGTGCCAGCAGCCTAAACACGGATACGCAGTATTTT
V: TRBV6-1; D: .; size: .; J: TRBJ1-1; CDR3: CASSEIGAGNTEAFF; DNA: TGTGCCAGCAGTGAAATCGGGGCAGGGAACACTGAAGCTTTCTTT
V: TRBV19; D: .; size: .; J: TRBJ1-3; CDR3: CASSAMGGSGNTIYF; DNA: TGTGCCAGTAGTGCAATGGGGGGGTCCGGAAACACCATATATTTT
V: TRBV2; D: .; size: .; J: TRBJ2-5; CDR3: CASSGGRGLQETQYF; DNA: TGTGCCAGCAGTGGGGGGCGGGGTCTTCAAGAGACCCAGTACTTC
V: TRBV5-1; D: .; size: .; J: TRBJ2-5; CDR3: CASSSIDLQETQYF; DNA: TGCGCCAGCAGCTCCATCGATCTCCAAGAGACCCAGTACTTC
V: TRBV5-8; D: .; size: .; J: TRBJ1-5; CDR3: CASRDWDSNQPQHF; DNA: TGTGCCAGCCGGGACTGGGATAGCAATCAGCCCCAGCATTTT
V: TRBV12-5; D: .; size: .; J: TRBJ2-3; CDR3: CASGSGGPSRTDTQYF; DNA: TGTGCTAGTGGTTCGGGGGGCCCCTCACGGACAGATACGCAGTATTTT
V: TRBV27; D: .; size: .; J: TRBJ2-4; CDR3: CASSQRWGIENIQYF; DNA: TGTGCCAGCAGTCAGAGGTGGGGTATCGAAAACATTCAGTACTTC
V: TRBV5-1; D: TRBD1; size: .; J: TRBJ2-7; CDR3: CASSLTGAPYEQYF; DNA: TGCGCCAGCAGCCTGACAGGGGCCCCCTACGAGCAGTACTTC
V: TRBV11-1; D: .; size: once; J: TRBJ1-2; CDR3: CASSLEDTNANYGYTF; DNA: TGTGCCAGCAGCTTAGAGGACACCAACGCTAACTATGGCTACACCTTC
V: TRBV7-9; D: .; size: .; J: TRBJ1-2; CDR3: CASSQGQLYGYTF; DNA: TGTGCCAGCAGTCAAGGACAGCTCTATGGCTACACCTTC
V: TRBV7-2; D: TRBD2; size: .; J: TRBJ2-7; CDR3: CASSLAGGALYEQYF; DNA: TGTGCCAGCAGCTTGGCCGGGGGGGCTTTGTACGAGCAGTACTTC
V: TRBV10-3; D: TRBD2; size: .; J: TRBJ2-2; CDR3: CASQRERNTGELFF; DNA: TGTGCCTCACAGCGGGAGAGGAACACCGGGGAGCTGTTTTTT
V: TRBV18; D: TRBD1; size: .; J: TRBJ1-2; CDR3: CASSPPGSGGTDYGYTF; DNA: TGTGCCAGCTCACCACCGGGGTCAGGGGGGACCGACTATGGCTACACCTTC
V: TRBV5-5; D: .; size: .; J: TRBJ2-1; CDR3: CASSLAPGGEQFF; DNA: TGTGCCAGCAGCTTGGCCCCTGGGGGTGAGCAGTTCTTC
V: TRBV9; D: .; size: .; J: TRBJ2-2; CDR3: CASSVSGVHTGELFF; DNA: TGTGCCAGCAGCGTATCGGGAGTACACACCGGGGAGCTGTTTTTT
V: TRBV6-1; D: .; size: .; J: TRBJ2-7; CDR3: CASSIRPGGEQYF; DNA: TGTGCCAGCAGTATTCGTCCCGGTGGCGAGCAGTACTTC
V: TRBV6-5; D: TRBD2; size: .; J: TRBJ2-7; CDR3: CASSRSGRGYEQYF; DNA: TGTGCCAGCAGTCGGAGCGGGAGAGGGTACGAGCAGTACTTC
V: TRBV19; D: .; size: .; J: TRBJ2-5; CDR3: CASSTPGAQETQYF; DNA: TGTGCCAGTAGTACGCCGGGGGCACAAGAGACCCAGTACTTC
V: TRBV10-3; D: TRBD1; size: .; J: TRBJ1-1; CDR3: CATLQRVRDRGEAFF; DNA: TGTGCCACTCTTCAAAGGGTTCGGGACAGGGGAGAAGCTTTCTTT
V: TRBV4-1; D: .; size: .; J: TRBJ1-2; CDR3: CASSQDWRPQGYTF; DNA: TGCGCCAGCAGCCAAGACTGGCGGCCGCAGGGCTACACCTTC
V: TRBV5-1; D: .; size: .; J: TRBJ1-1; CDR3: CASSLAWNTEAFF; DNA: TGCGCCAGCAGCTTGGCCTGGAACACTGAAGCTTTCTTT
V: TRBV19; D: .; size: .; J: TRBJ2-3; CDR3: CASRGRGWRTDTQYF; DNA: TGTGCCAGTAGGGGTCGGGGGTGGCGCACAGATACGCAGTATTTT
V: TRBV6-1; D: TRBD1; size: .; J: TRBJ1-5; CDR3: CASTLDRYVRQPQHF; DNA: TGTGCCAGCACCTTGGACAGGTACGTGCGTCAGCCCCAGCATTTT
V: TRBV6-1; D: TRBD1; size: .; J: TRBJ2-1; CDR3: CASRLPGGNEQFF; DNA: TGTGCCAGCAGACTCCCAGGGGGCAATGAGCAGTTCTTC
V: TRBV7-3; D: .; size: .; J: TRBJ2-1; CDR3: CASSLEGVGYNEQFF; DNA: TGTGCCAGCAGCTTAGAGGGAGTTGGCTACAATGAGCAGTTCTTC
V: TRBV2; D: .; size: .; J: TRBJ1-3; CDR3: CASVSQGIGNTIYF; DNA: TGTGCCAGCGTAAGCCAAGGCATAGGAAACACCATATATTTT
V: TRBV14; D: .; size: .; J: TRBJ2-2; CDR3: CASSLSGLTGELFF; DNA: TGTGCCAGCAGCCTTTCCGGGCTGACCGGGGAGCTGTTTTTT
V: TRBV10-3; D: .; size: .; J: TRBJ2-7; CDR3: CAISDGTNTYEQYF; DNA: TGTGCCATCAGTGACGGGACAAATACCTACGAGCAGTACTTC
V: TRBV6-5; D: .; size: .; J: TRBJ1-3; CDR3: CASSYSSRGTGNTIYF; DNA: TGTGCCAGCAGTTACTCATCTCGGGGAACTGGAAACACCATATATTTT
V: TRBV7-9; D: .; size: .; J: TRBJ1-1; CDR3: CASSLGVDEAFF; DNA: TGTGCCAGCAGCCTCGGTGTCGATGAAGCTTTCTTT
V: TRBV19; D: .; size: .; J: TRBJ2-3; CDR3: CASSIRADPRGDTQYF; DNA: TGTGCCAGTAGTATAAGGGCGGACCCGCGTGGGGATACGCAGTATTTT
V: TRBV11-3; D: .; size: .; J: TRBJ1-3; CDR3: CASSTGSGNTIYF; DNA: TGTGCCAGCTCTACAGGCTCTGGAAACACCATATATTTT
V: TRBV6-1; D: .; size: .; J: TRBJ2-2; CDR3: CASSDGNTGELFF; DNA: TGTGCCAGCAGTGACGGGAACACCGGGGAGCTGTTTTTT
V: TRBV5-4; D: TRBD1; size: .; J: TRBJ2-7; CDR3: CASSQQGASYEQYF; DNA: TGTGCCAGCAGCCAACAGGGGGCTTCCTACGAGCAGTACTTC
V: TRBV11-2; D: .; size: .; J: TRBJ2-7; CDR3: CASSFGHVSVWQYF; DNA: TGTGCCAGCAGCTTCGGCCACGTTTCGGTTTGGCAGTACTTC
V: TRBV5-4; D: TRBD1; size: .; J: TRBJ2-7; CDR3: CASSLGTGVYEQYF; DNA: TGTGCCAGCAGCTTAGGGACAGGGGTCTACGAGCAGTACTTC
V: TRBV27; D: .; size: .; J: TRBJ1-1; CDR3: CASSLGVVGQTEAFF; DNA: TGTGCCAGCAGTTTAGGCGTCGTAGGTCAGACTGAAGCTTTCTTT
V: TRBV10-3; D: .; size: .; J: TRBJ1-1; CDR3: CAISPRDTEAFF; DNA: TGTGCCATCAGTCCTAGGGACACTGAAGCTTTCTTT
V: TRBV5-5; D: .; size: .; J: TRBJ1-1; CDR3: CASSLFQNTEAFF; DNA: TGTGCCAGCAGCTTGTTTCAGAACACTGAAGCTTTCTTT
V: TRBV6-1; D: .; size: .; J: TRBJ1-2; CDR3: CASRRWGGGYTF; DNA: TGTGCCAGCAGGCGCTGGGGAGGGGGCTACACCTTC